This T cell receptor (beta chain) came from a study of T-cell reconstitution after alpha-beta-depleted transplantation in children. The CDR3 extends over 14 amino acids. Germline V gene lookup returns CDR1 DFQATT and CDR2 SNEGSKA (reference sequence). Deletions cut 5 bases from V and 6 bases from J, with 19 bases between. Findings of the study overall: Recipient T cells and thymic progenitors that survived gave rise to the high TCRbeta diversity observed at day 60 in some patients. One year after transplant, T-cell counts and diversity came mostly from newly produced T cells. Several hundred expanded graft clones reportedly were the source of alpha-beta T cells about two months after transplant.

During its preparation, the TCRbeta library received unique molecular identifiers. In TCRdb, the PCR reads were re-called with MiXCR into one record per CDR3 protein. The sample yields about 980,000 distinct CDR3 sequences, about 29% seen once. As regards this clonotype: Its antigen remains unknown.

This clonotype was obtained from a boy under two years old who had a stem cell transplant for SCID, so the T cells may come from the graft donor. This specimen was PBMCs, mostly from graft donor cells, taken 360 days after TCRalphabeta/CD19-depleted stem cell transplant. The rearrangement uses TRBV20-1 and TRBJ2-5, with D possibly matching TRBD1 (6 bases). This CDR3 reads CSALRQELLKTQYF. The CDR3 region has the DNA TGCAGTGCTCTCCGACAGGAATTATTGAAGACCCAGTACTTC.